The following is a T cell receptor beta chain sequence with its context. A library of TCRbeta sequences, prepared with unique molecular identifiers, was generated. A single record per CDR3 protein comes from TCRdb applying MiXCR to the PCR reads. The repertoire holds fewer than 700,000 distinct CDR3 sequences, with under 15% as singletons. The data stem from a study of T-cell reconstitution after alpha-beta-depleted transplantation in children. Germline lookup yields CDR1 MDHEN and CDR2 SYDVKM. CDR3 length equals 15 residues. Trimming at V came to 4 bases and at J to 4 bases, leaving 5 bases not matched to a gene.

The V and J genes are TRBV28 and TRBJ2-2, with 8 positions matching TRBD2. Here the sequenced sample was PBMCs, mostly from graft donor cells, taken 360 days after TCRalphabeta/CD19-depleted stem cell transplant. The TCR comes from a male patient aged 5 to 17 who had a stem cell transplant for acute myeloid leukemia, so the T cells may come from the graft donor. The CDR3: CASSSGGEGTGELFF. DNA for the CDR3: TGTGCCAGCAGTTCGGGGGGGGAAGGCACCGGGGAGCTGTTTTTT.